This T cell receptor (beta chain) was sequenced in a study of T cell changes during pregnancy in multiple sclerosis. CDR1 SGDLS and CDR2 YYNGEE come from the germline V gene. This CDR3 contains 15 residues. V was clipped by 4 bases and J by 0 bases; unmatched bases: 7. Clones were read by immunoSEQ multiplex PCR, and TCRdb kept only the in-frame ones, dropping some. This table holds over 50,000 clones, more than 80% found once. This chain connects TRBV9 to TRBJ2-7; TRBD1 agrees at 7 bases. The sequences come from peripheral blood, collected in the first trimester of pregnancy. The receptor comes from a female donor in good health, enrolled as a control in a pregnancy study. CDR3 nucleotides: TGTGCCAGCAGCACCCGGACAGGATTCTCCTACGAGCAGTACTTC. The encoded protein is CASSTRTGFSYEQYF.